A selection of T cell receptor beta chains follows, all from one sample in a study of blood T cell repertoires in COVID-19. TCRdb keeps only in-frame clones here, not all; method: immunoSEQ multiplex PCR. The table has approximately 150,000 clones, 85% to 90% seen once. The sample comprised peripheral blood. The receptors shown here come from a man over 45 with active or convalescent COVID-19. Each CDR3 is given with its conserved first and last residue. Each record gives: clone size, V gene, D gene, J gene, CDR3 DNA, CDR3 protein. A D gene is named only where the DNA matches it firmly. Size tells how often a clone was seen (once, few, many) or the class of an expanded clone, and some rows leave it out.

NA	TRBV5-1	TRBD2	TRBJ2-1	TGCGCCAGCAGCTTGACACTAGCGGGGGCCGAGCAGTTCTTC	CASSLTLAGAEQFF
few	TRBV28	NA	TRBJ1-2	TGTGCCAGCAGTTTATTCTCCGGGGGGGGCTATGGCTACACCTTC	CASSLFSGGGYGYTF
NA	TRBV4-3	NA	TRBJ2-2	TGCGCCAGCAGCCAAGGGGTTTGGGAGGCCGGGGAGCTGTTTTTT	CASSQGVWEAGELFF
NA	TRBV30	TRBD2	TRBJ2-3	TGTGCCTGGACAGCGGGACCCACAGATACGCAGTATTTT	CAWTAGPTDTQYF
once	TRBV5-1	NA	TRBJ2-3	TGCGCCAGCAGCTCGGAGACTCCATTAAGGACAGATACGCAGTATTTT	CASSSETPLRTDTQYF
NA	TRBV25-1	NA	TRBJ2-7	TGTGCCAGCAGTGAATATGGGCGGGGGCCCTCCTACGAGCAGTACTTC	CASSEYGRGPSYEQYF
NA	TRBV12-3/TRBV12-4	NA	TRBJ1-1	TGTGCCAGCAGTTTTCAGGCGAACACTGAAGCTTTCTTT	CASSFQANTEAFF
NA	TRBV30	TRBD1	TRBJ2-3	TGTGCCTGGGGACAGGGGGCTATTACAGATACGCAGTATTTT	CAWGQGAITDTQYF
NA	TRBV19	NA	TRBJ2-1	TGTGCCAGTAGTCGGGGGGCTCTTATAAATGAGCAGTTCTTC	CASSRGALINEQFF
NA	TRBV30	NA	TRBJ1-4	TGTGCCTGGGGCGGAGGGAGTGGAAAACTGTTTTTT	CAWGGGSGKLFF
NA	TRBV6-2/TRBV6-3	NA	TRBJ2-1	TGTGCCAGCAGCATAGGACACCCCGGAGAGCAGTTCTTC	CASSIGHPGEQFF